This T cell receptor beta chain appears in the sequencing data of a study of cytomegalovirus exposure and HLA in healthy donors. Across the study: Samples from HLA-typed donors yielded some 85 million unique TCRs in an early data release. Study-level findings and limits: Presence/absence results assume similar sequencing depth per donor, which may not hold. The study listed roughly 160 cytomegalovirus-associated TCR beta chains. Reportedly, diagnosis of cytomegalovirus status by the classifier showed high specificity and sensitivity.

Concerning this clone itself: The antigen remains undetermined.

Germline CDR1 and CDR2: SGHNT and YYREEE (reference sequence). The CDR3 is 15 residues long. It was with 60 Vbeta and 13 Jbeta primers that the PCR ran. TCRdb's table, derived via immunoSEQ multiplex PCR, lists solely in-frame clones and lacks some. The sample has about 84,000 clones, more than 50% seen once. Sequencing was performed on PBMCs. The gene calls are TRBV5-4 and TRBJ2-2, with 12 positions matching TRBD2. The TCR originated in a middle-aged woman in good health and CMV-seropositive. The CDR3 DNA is TGTGCGTTCCGGGACGGGACTAGCGGGCCCGGGGAGCTGTTTTTT. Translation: CAFRDGTSGPGELFF.